One and the same sample provided the 19 T cell receptor beta chains below, sequenced in a study of shared clonotypes between healthy human individuals. Only CD45RO-negative cells positively selected for CCR7 counted as naive CD8 cells, so terminally differentiated effector memory CD45RA+ cells were excluded. Here immunoSEQ multiplex PCR was the method, and the copy in TCRdb shows in-frame clones only, minus some. The table has 1.5 million to 2.5 million clones, 85% to 95% seen once; the top ten hold more than 0.9%. Material for sequencing was naive CD8+ T cells sorted from blood. All receptors come from a man aged 18 to 35 in good health.

With regard to this clone: The identical CDR3 is also encoded by other nucleotide sequences in the sample. The chain couples TRBV4-1 to TRBJ2-2; D remains unclear. CDR1 is MGHRA, CDR2 YSYEKL, per germline. The CDR3 is 14 amino acids. Trimming took off 3 bases at V and 0 bases at J, with 5 bases between the two ends. The CDR3 nucleotides are TGCGCCAGCAGCCACGGACCGAACACCGGGGAGCTGTTTTTT. Translating gives CASSHGPNTGELFF.

The chain couples TRBV11-3 to TRBJ2-1; 12 bases align to TRBD1. V was clipped by 5 bases and J by 9 bases; unmatched bases: 5. The length of the CDR3 is 14 residues. In germline, CDR1 is SGHNT, CDR2 YENEEA. CDR3 DNA sequence: TGTGCCAGCAGCCCGGGACAGGGGGCTGGTGAGCAGTTCTTC. It yields the protein CASSPGQGAGEQFF.

The chain recombines TRBV27 with TRBJ2-2; D ambiguous. Trimming took 2 bases from V and 1 from J, leaving 8 bases between them. This CDR3 contains 15 residues. CDR1 is MNHEY, CDR2 SMNVEV, per germline (reference sequence). The CDR3 nucleotides are TGTGCCAGCAGTTTAAAACAGTTGAACACCGGGGAGCTGTTTTTT. Translation: CASSLKQLNTGELFF.

The rearrangement joins TRBV27 to TRBJ2-5, with 8 bases lining up with TRBD1. Germline V lookup: CDR1 MNHEY, CDR2 SMNVEV (reference sequence). The CDR3 contains 17 residues. V shed 3 bases and J 2 bases; nucleotides not matched to a gene: 11. The chain's CDR3 is CASSFIRRTGRQETQYF. As DNA, the CDR3 is TGTGCCAGCAGTTTTATCCGCAGGACAGGGCGGCAAGAGACCCAGTACTTC.

CDR3 region: CASQDGGKSAFF. The CDR3 nucleotides are TGTGCCAGCCAAGACGGCGGTAAGTCGGCTTTCTTT. This chain connects TRBV7-9 to TRBJ1-1; D remains unclear. V lost 8 bases to trimming and J lost 11 bases, with 18 bases between them. Looked up from germline, CDR1 is SEHNR and CDR2 is FQNEAQ (reference sequence). The CDR3 has 12 amino acids.

The chain joins TRBV9 to TRBJ2-7; the D gene is possibly TRBD2 (6 bases). CDR1 is SGDLS, CDR2 YYNGEE, per germline. The germline V and J ends were trimmed by 4 bases and 3 bases, with 11 bases remaining between them. This CDR3 is 13 amino acids long. As DNA, the CDR3 is TGTGCCAGCAGCCCGGGACTCCGCTACGAGCAGTACTTC. Protein sequence: CASSPGLRYEQYF.

A note on this clone: The same CDR3 is also encoded by other DNA sequences in this sample. The chain uses TRBV10-3 and TRBJ2-7; tentatively, D is TRBD2 (5 bases). The germline gives CDR1 ENHRY, CDR2 SYGVKD. Deletions cut 4 bases from V and 0 bases from J, with 7 bases between. The CDR3 runs to 13 residues. The CDR3: CAISADSSYEQYF. The CDR3 DNA reads TGTGCCATCAGTGCGGACTCCTCCTACGAGCAGTACTTC.

This chain uses TRBV27 with TRBJ1-5, with D perhaps matching TRBD1 (5 bases). Trimming removed 2 bases at V and 1 base at J, with 9 bases between. CDR1 MNHEY and CDR2 SMNVEV come from the germline V gene (reference sequence). The CDR3 is made up of 15 amino acids. CDR3 amino acids: CASSLGRASNQPQHF. In nucleotides, the CDR3 is TGTGCCAGCAGTTTAGGCAGGGCCAGCAATCAGCCCCAGCATTTT.

The V and J genes are TRBV7-9 and TRBJ2-1; D is uncertain. Deletions cut 5 bases from V and 10 bases from J, with 21 bases between. The CDR3 runs 15 residues. CDR1 is SEHNR, CDR2 FQNEAQ, per germline (reference sequence). In nucleotides, the CDR3 is TGTGCCAGCAGCCCCGCCCGGCTTTATGGGGAAGAGCAGTTCTTC. Translation: CASSPARLYGEEQFF.

The V and J genes are TRBV19 and TRBJ2-3; TRBD2 aligns across 7 bases. The length of the CDR3 is 12 residues. The germline V gene has CDR1 LNHDA and CDR2 SQIVND (reference sequence). Losses at the gene ends were 7 bases for V and 3 bases for J; bases not matched to a gene: 1. CDR3 in amino acids: CASTGGTDTQYF. The CDR3 DNA reads as TGTGCCAGTACGGGGGGAACAGATACGCAGTATTTT.

This chain joins TRBV28 and TRBJ1-1; D is undetermined. The CDR3 spans 12 residues. Trimming cost V 5 bases and J 10 bases, with 14 bases left between them. Germline values: CDR1 MDHEN, CDR2 SYDVKM. The CDR3 nucleotides are TGTGCCAGCAGTGACCAGACCCGGGTAGCTTTCTTT. Residues: CASSDQTRVAFF.

The J gene is TRBJ1-6, the V gene TRBV13, with D hard to call. The CDR3 is 14 residues long. V shed 5 bases and J shed 4 bases, with 9 bases lying between them. CDR1 and CDR2 (germline): PRHDT, FYEKMQ (reference sequence). CDR3 protein: CASSMRAYNSPLHF. CDR3 nucleotides: TGTGCCAGCAGCATGAGGGCTTATAATTCACCCCTCCACTTT.

A single count supports this clone. Distinct nucleotide sequences in the sample also encode this CDR3. This chain joins TRBV11-2 and TRBJ2-3; weak D call: TRBD2 (6 bases). This CDR3 spans 15 amino acids. CDR1 is SGHAT and CDR2 is FQNNGV in the germline V gene. The V and J ends lost 1 base and 1 base respectively, with 9 bases between them. The CDR3 nucleotides are TGTGCCAGCAGCTTAGTCGGCGGGGGCACAGATACGCAGTATTTT. It specifies CASSLVGGGTDTQYF.

The rearrangement joins TRBV2 to TRBJ1-1, with D hard to call. Germline CDR1 SNHLY, CDR2 FYNNEI. This CDR3 spans 14 amino acids. Trimming took 3 bases from V and 6 from J, leaving 14 bases between them. CDR3 bases: TGTGCCAGCAGTGATGCGGGGTTTAACTCTGAAGCTTTCTTT. Its protein product is CASSDAGFNSEAFF.

The chain joins TRBV30 to TRBJ1-1, with D uncertain. This CDR3 has 11 amino acids. Germline V CDR1 and CDR2: GTSNPN, SVGIG (reference sequence). The CDR3 spells CSGGMNTEAFF. In nucleotides, the CDR3 is TGTAGCGGAGGAATGAACACTGAAGCTTTCTTT.

The chain links TRBV4-3 to TRBJ2-7; the match to TRBD1 covers 7 bases. The J segment lost 3 bases and the V segment lost 0 bases, leaving 5 bases of the junction unmatched. Germline assignment: CDR1 LGHNA and CDR2 YSLEER. There are 15 residues in the CDR3. The CDR3 sequence: CASSQDRGFYYEQYF. The CDR3 DNA follows: TGCGCCAGCAGCCAAGACAGGGGGTTTTACTACGAGCAGTACTTC.

The rearrangement uses TRBV2 and TRBJ2-5; D gene unclear. The CDR3 contains 13 residues. Germline loops: CDR1 SNHLY, CDR2 FYNNEI. Trimming cost V 3 bases and J 6 bases, with 11 bases left between them. CDR3 sequence (DNA): TGTGCCAGCAGTGATGGGGTTGGGAAGACCCAGTACTTC. Protein sequence: CASSDGVGKTQYF.

V usage is TRBV9 and J usage is TRBJ1-1, with D maybe TRBD1 (6 bases). The length of the CDR3 is 15 residues. Trimming left V 4 bases short and J 2 bases short, with 15 bases between. Germline V gene sequence: CDR1 SGDLS, CDR2 YYNGEE. Written as DNA, the CDR3 is TGTGCCAGCAGCCCCGGACAGCAACTTAACACTGAAGCTTTCTTT. Its protein product is CASSPGQQLNTEAFF.

The chain combines TRBV5-1 with TRBJ1-2, with 7 bases aligning to TRBD1. This CDR3 spans 14 amino acids. Germline V gene sequence: CDR1 SGHRS, CDR2 YFSETQ. V shed 4 bases and J 4 bases; nucleotides not matched to a gene: 7. CDR3 sequence: CASSHDREAYGYTF. CDR3 DNA sequence: TGCGCCAGCAGCCACGACAGGGAGGCCTATGGCTACACCTTC.